Listed below are T cell receptor beta chains from one sample, sequenced in a study of OX40 agonist ivuxolimab in advanced cancers. The repertoire was sequenced with immunoSEQ multiplex PCR; TCRdb's copy has only in-frame clones and lacks some. The data hold tens of thousands of clones, with 84% observed a single time. Specimen: CD4+ or CD8+ T cells sorted from blood, collected in a trial of the OX40 agonist ivuxolimab. The receptors derive from an adult with an advanced solid tumor such as melanoma, head and neck, liver or kidney cancer. The CDR3 runs from the conserved cysteine through the conserved F or W. D genes are given only for firm matches. A clone size is listed for some rows: how often the clone was seen (once, few, many), or a class if it is expanded.

NA TRBJ2-7 NA TRBV11-2 CASSLQVDSSYEQYF TGTGCCAGCAGCTTACAAGTAGATAGCTCCTACGAGCAGTACTTC
few TRBJ1-1 NA TRBV27 CASSPGEAARTEAFF TGTGCCAGCAGTCCTGGGGAGGCGGCCAGAACTGAAGCTTTCTTT
NA TRBJ2-2 TRBD2 TRBV4-3 CASSLYAGGGGNGELFF TGCGCCAGCAGCCTCTATGCCGGGGGGGGAGGTAACGGGGAGCTGTTTTTT
once TRBJ2-7 NA TRBV11-2 CASSLWNYEQYF TGTGCCAGCAGCTTATGGAATTACGAGCAGTACTTC
few TRBJ2-1 NA TRBV2 CASSPGLFSSEQFF TGTGCCAGCAGTCCGGGACTCTTCAGTTCTGAGCAGTTCTTC
NA TRBJ2-1 TRBD2 TRBV2 CASSGPSGKNNEQFF TGTGCCAGCAGTGGACCTAGCGGGAAAAACAATGAGCAGTTCTTC
NA TRBJ2-5 NA TRBV7-9 CASSSLAAGGEYF TGTGCCAGCAGCTCCCTCGCGGCGGGTGGGGAGTACTTC
few TRBJ2-7 NA TRBV5-1 CASSLRSGSSYEQYF TGCGCCAGCAGCTTGCGTTCAGGGTCCTCCTACGAGCAGTACTTC
NA TRBJ1-3 NA TRBV4-1 CASSQAAVASSGNTIYF TGCGCCAGCAGCCAAGCGGCGGTGGCGAGCTCTGGAAACACCATATATTTT
NA TRBJ2-7 NA TRBV7-8 CASSPNTYEQYF TGTGCCAGCAGCCCGAATACCTACGAGCAGTACTTC
NA TRBJ2-1 TRBD2 TRBV18 CASSPRTSGVGEQFF TGTGCCAGCTCACCACGGACTAGCGGGGTAGGTGAGCAGTTCTTC
NA TRBJ2-7 NA TRBV30 CAWGHSLREQYF TGTGCCTGGGGGCACTCCCTTCGGGAGCAGTACTTC
NA TRBJ2-7 NA TRBV6-1 CASSEGRTYSYEQYF TGTGCCAGCAGTGAAGGCAGGACCTATTCCTACGAGCAGTACTTC